Listed below are T cell receptor beta chains from one sample, sequenced in a study of patients with pleural tuberculosis. MiXCR was run by TCRdb on the reads, yielding one entry per CDR3 protein. The sample contains just under 30,000 distinct CDR3 sequences, 18% of which appear only once. Sequenced input: peripheral blood. The receptor set was obtained from a human donor with pleural tuberculosis. The CDR3 runs from the conserved cysteine through the conserved F or W. Fields, in order: D gene, J gene, V gene, clone size, CDR3 protein, CDR3 DNA. A D gene is named only where the DNA matches it firmly. Rows give clone size only sometimes, using once, few, many, or a class for an expanded clone.

>TRBD2|TRBJ2-5|TRBV4-1|many
CASSQEAVSSSGKETQYF
TGCGCCAGCAGCCAAGAAGCGGTCTCGAGTAGCGGGAAAGAGACCCAGTACTTC
>.|TRBJ2-3|TRBV5-6|.
CASSWDRDPDTQYF
TGTGCCAGCAGCTGGGACCGGGACCCCGATACGCAGTATTTT
>.|TRBJ2-1|TRBV4-3|many
CASSQTHTGFGQFF
TGCGCCAGCAGCCAAACCCATACGGGGTTCGGGCAGTTCTTC
>.|TRBJ1-3|TRBV7-9|many
CASSHNSGNTIYF
TGTGCCAGCAGCCATAACAGTGGAAACACCATATATTTT
>.|TRBJ1-1|TRBV5-1|many
CASSHEGHHQEAFF
TGCGCCAGCAGCCACGAGGGACACCATCAGGAAGCTTTCTTT
>TRBD2|TRBJ2-1|TRBV9|many
CASSLGLAHNEQFF
TGTGCCAGCAGCTTGGGACTAGCGCACAATGAGCAGTTCTTC
>.|TRBJ1-5|TRBV30|few
CAWSVPGIGNQPQHF
TGTGCCTGGAGTGTACCCGGGATCGGCAATCAGCCCCAGCATTTT
>.|TRBJ1-2|TRBV30|.
CAWSKSLRTDYGYTF
TGTGCCTGGAGTAAATCCCTTAGGACAGACTATGGCTACACCTTC
>TRBD1|TRBJ2-7|TRBV12-3/TRBV12-4|many
CASSQGAYYEQYF
TGTGCCAGCAGCCAGGGGGCTTACTACGAGCAGTACTTC
>TRBD2|TRBJ2-3|TRBV7-9|many
CASSSLTSGDTDTQYF
TGTGCCAGCAGCTCCCTGACTAGCGGGGACACAGATACGCAGTATTTT
>TRBD1|TRBJ1-6|TRBV5-1|many
CASSLEGQGATPLHF
TGCGCCAGCAGCTTGGAAGGACAGGGGGCAACACCCCTCCACTTT
>TRBD1|TRBJ2-7|TRBV29-1|many
CSVAPGTGDVDEQYF
TGCAGCGTTGCCCCCGGGACAGGGGACGTCGACGAGCAGTACTTC
>.|TRBJ2-7|TRBV20-1|many
CSARDLGRRSYEQYF
TGCAGTGCTAGAGACTTGGGTAGGAGGTCCTACGAGCAGTACTTC
>TRBD2|TRBJ2-7|TRBV11-2|.
CASSLAAGTSGSNRHEQYF
TGTGCCAGCAGCCTAGCGGCCGGGACTAGCGGGAGTAATAGACACGAGCAGTACTTC
>.|TRBJ1-2|TRBV28|many
CATPSGVAYGYTF
TGTGCCACCCCATCGGGGGTAGCCTATGGCTACACCTTC
>.|TRBJ2-2|TRBV4-1|many
CASSPQNTGELFF
TGCGCCAGCAGCCCCCAGAACACCGGGGAGCTGTTTTTT
>TRBD2|TRBJ2-7|TRBV7-9|many
CASSPSGSRHEQYF
TGTGCCAGCAGCCCTAGCGGGAGTCGCCACGAGCAGTACTTC
>.|TRBJ2-1|TRBV28|many
CASSSPTTYSNEQFF
TGTGCCAGCAGTTCCCCCACTACGTACTCCAATGAGCAGTTCTTC
>.|TRBJ2-6|TRBV19|.
CASSARGTRQAYTVSGANVLTF
TGTGCCAGTAGTGCGCGGGGTACGCGACAGGCCTATACAGTCTCTGGGGCCAACGTCCTGACTTTC
>.|TRBJ1-5|TRBV27|medium-sized
CASRQTTTWHQPQHF
TGTGCCAGCAGACAAACCACGACATGGCATCAGCCCCAGCATTTT
>.|TRBJ1-1|TRBV12-3/TRBV12-4|many
CASKQEETEAFF
TGTGCCAGCAAACAGGAGGAAACTGAAGCTTTCTTT
>.|TRBJ1-2|TRBV6-1|many
CASSGGFRGPYGYTF
TGTGCCAGCAGTGGGGGCTTCCGGGGCCCCTATGGCTACACCTTC
>.|TRBJ2-1|TRBV19|many
CASSPGAVNEQFF
TGTGCCAGTAGCCCCGGGGCAGTTAATGAGCAGTTCTTC
>.|TRBJ2-1|TRBV20-1|.
CGATDHPEAEQFF
TGCGGTGCTACAGATCACCCGGAGGCTGAGCAGTTCTTC
>.|TRBJ2-7|TRBV28|many
CATHPSGVYEQYF
TGTGCCACCCACCCAAGCGGCGTCTACGAGCAGTACTTC
>.|TRBJ1-1|TRBV13|many
CASSRSGRTEAFF
TGTGCCAGCAGCCGGTCGGGGAGGACTGAAGCTTTCTTT
>.|TRBJ2-7|TRBV20-1|many
CSASVDSLFYEQYF
TGCAGTGCCTCCGTGGACAGCTTGTTCTACGAGCAGTACTTC
>.|TRBJ2-1|TRBV4-1|many
CASSQASNYPEQFF
TGCGCCAGCAGCCAGGCCTCGAACTATCCTGAGCAGTTCTTC
>.|TRBJ1-2|TRBV9|many
CASSGRTVPWGYTF
TGTGCCAGCAGCGGAAGGACAGTCCCCTGGGGCTACACCTTC
>.|TRBJ1-1|TRBV2|.
CASSEAAGWFTEAFF
TGTGCCAGCAGTGAAGCGGCAGGGTGGTTCACTGAAGCTTTCTTC
>.|TRBJ1-2|TRBV5-1|many
CASSFQANYGYTF
TGCGCCAGCAGCTTCCAGGCGAACTATGGCTACACCTTC
>TRBD1|TRBJ2-5|TRBV7-9|many
CASSSDRGYQETQYF
TGTGCCAGCAGCTCGGACAGGGGTTACCAAGAGACCCAGTACTTC
>.|TRBJ1-3|TRBV7-9|many
CASSAYGTVGENAIYF
TGTGCCAGCAGCGCCTATGGGACGGTGGGCGAAAACGCCATATATTTT
>.|TRBJ2-3|TRBV11-2|many
CASRFREAQNTQYF
TGTGCCAGCAGGTTCCGGGAAGCACAAAATACGCAGTATTTT
>.|TRBJ1-1|TRBV7-2|medium-sized
CASSFTEGMNTEAFF
TGTGCCAGCAGCTTTACAGAGGGAATGAACACTGAAGCTTTCTTT
>.|TRBJ2-5|TRBV11-2|many
CASSLEGPEQETQYF
TGTGCCAGCAGCTTAGAAGGGCCAGAGCAAGAGACCCAGTACTTC
>.|TRBJ1-1|TRBV4-1|many
CASRGRTVNTEAFF
TGCGCCAGCAGGGGACGGACGGTGAACACTGAAGCTTTCTTT
>.|TRBJ2-2|TRBV6-1|many
CASGGANTGELFF
TGTGCCAGTGGGGGAGCGAACACCGGGGAGCTGTTTTTT
>TRBD2|TRBJ2-7|TRBV6-2/TRBV6-3|many
CASSYSTTGASGASLTYEQYF
TGTGCCAGCAGTTACTCGACCACCGGGGCTAGCGGGGCATCACTGACCTACGAGCAGTACTTC
>.|TRBJ1-5|TRBV5-4|many
CASSLGTGRNQPQHF
TGTGCCAGCAGCTTGGGGACGGGACGAAATCAGCCCCAGCATTTT
>.|TRBJ1-1|TRBV11-2|many
CASSPRGGLGTEAFF
TGTGCCAGCAGCCCTAGGGGGGGGCTCGGCACTGAAGCTTTCTTT
>.|TRBJ2-2|TRBV19|many
CASSYRFNTGELFF
TGTGCCAGTAGTTACCGGTTCAACACCGGGGAGCTGTTTTTT
>.|TRBJ2-5|TRBV25-1|medium-sized
CASSEKGLGETQYF
TGTGCCAGCAGTGAAAAGGGTCTGGGGGAGACCCAGTACTTC
>.|TRBJ2-5|TRBV24-1|many
CATSEVDGQETQYF
TGTGCCACCAGTGAGGTGGACGGGCAAGAGACCCAGTACTTC
>.|TRBJ1-1|TRBV5-1|many
CASSGGTANTEAFF
TGCGCCAGCAGCGGAGGGACGGCGAACACTGAAGCTTTCTTT
>.|TRBJ2-1|TRBV7-7|many
CASSRNQDSYNEQFF
TGTGCCAGCAGCCGCAATCAGGACAGCTACAATGAGCAGTTCTTC
>.|TRBJ2-5|TRBV6-2/TRBV6-3|.
CASGEQREAQHF
TGTGCCAGCGGAGAGCAAAGGGAGGCCCAGCACTTC
>.|TRBJ2-7|TRBV6-6|.
CASRPRDNSYEQHF
TGTGCCAGCAGACCCCGGGACAACTCCTATGAGCAGCACTTC
>TRBD1|TRBJ1-6|TRBV2|many
CASSEEGAGSPLHF
TGTGCCAGCAGTGAAGAGGGGGCAGGCTCACCCCTCCACTTT
>.|TRBJ2-3|TRBV7-9|many
CASSQSTDTQYF
TGTGCCAGCAGCCAGTCCACAGATACGCAGTATTTT
>.|TRBJ2-1|TRBV7-9|many
CASSWDNYNEQFF
TGTGCCAGCAGTTGGGACAACTACAATGAGCAGTTCTTC
>.|TRBJ1-3|TRBV10-3|many
CAISDLNSGNTIYF
TGTGCCATCAGTGATCTTAACTCTGGAAACACCATATATTTT
>TRBD1|TRBJ1-2|TRBV7-2|many
CASSYGTGQKRDGYTF
TGTGCCAGCAGCTACGGGACGGGACAGAAACGGGATGGCTACACCTTC
>.|TRBJ2-1|TRBV6-2/TRBV6-3|many
CASTHLRGEQFF
TGTGCCAGCACCCACTTGAGGGGTGAGCAGTTCTTC
>TRBD1|TRBJ1-6|TRBV7-2|many
CASSLTGAESPLHF
TGTGCCAGCAGCTTGACAGGGGCGGAATCACCCCTCCACTTT
>TRBD1|TRBJ2-1|TRBV3-1|many
CASSQMLTGVNEQFF
TGTGCCAGCAGCCAAATGTTGACAGGGGTCAATGAGCAGTTCTTC
>.|TRBJ1-3|TRBV29-1|few
CSVAPGGTGSTIYF
TGCAGCGTCGCTCCGGGCGGAACTGGAAGCACCATATATTTT
>.|TRBJ2-1|TRBV4-3|many
CASSQDEVNEQFF
TGCGCCAGCAGCCAAGATGAGGTGAATGAGCAGTTCTTC
>TRBD1|TRBJ1-4|TRBV11-2|many
CASSLAGTANEKLFF
TGTGCCAGCAGCTTAGCGGGGACAGCTAATGAAAAACTGTTTTTT